These T cell receptor beta chains were read from a single sample in a study of T-cell reconstitution after alpha-beta-depleted transplantation in children. TCRdb redid the calling of the PCR reads with MiXCR, one entry per CDR3 protein. The sample lists 95,000 to 150,000 distinct CDR3 sequences, 20% to 25% occurring once. The material sequenced was PBMCs, mostly from graft donor cells, taken 180 days after TCRalphabeta/CD19-depleted stem cell transplant. These receptors all stem from a male patient between 2 and 15 years old who had a stem cell transplant for chronic granulomatous disease, so the T cells may come from the graft donor. Both conserved end residues are part of each CDR3. A D gene is named only where the DNA matches it firmly. Part of the rows lack a size; the others show once, few, many or a class for expanded clones.

clone_size j_call v_call d_call cdr3_nt cdr3_aa
few TRBJ2-6 TRBV29-1 NA TGCAGCGTGGGAGACCCGGCGAGGGCCAACGTCCTGACTTTC CSVGDPARANVLTF
few TRBJ2-3 TRBV12-3/TRBV12-4 NA TGTGCCAGCAGTTTCGCAGCTAGCACAGATACGCAGTATTTT CASSFAASTDTQYF
NA TRBJ1-1 TRBV7-9 TRBD1 TGTGCCAGCAGTACAGGGGGACTGAACACTGAAGCTTTCTTT CASSTGGLNTEAFF
NA TRBJ2-2 TRBV20-1 NA TGCAGTGCTAGAGATCGTCCGAACACCGGGGAGCTGTTTTTT CSARDRPNTGELFF
many TRBJ2-3 TRBV7-2 NA TGTGCCAGCAGCACGACGCCCCTCATAGATACGCAGTATTTT CASSTTPLIDTQYF
few TRBJ2-3 TRBV7-8 NA TGTGCCAGCAGCTTAATCTGGACTAGCACAGATACGCAGTATTTT CASSLIWTSTDTQYF
many TRBJ2-3 TRBV28 NA TGTGCCAGCAGTCCGAGCCGGGCCCCCACAGATACGCAGTATTTT CASSPSRAPTDTQYF
few TRBJ2-7 TRBV11-2 TRBD2 TGTGCCAGCAGTAAAGGACTAGCGGATACCTACGAGCAGTACTTC CASSKGLADTYEQYF
NA TRBJ2-1 TRBV29-1 TRBD2 TGCAGCGCAAACGGACTAGCGGGGAATGAGCAGTTCTTC CSANGLAGNEQFF
few TRBJ1-1 TRBV12-3/TRBV12-4 NA TGTGCCAGCAGCCCCGGACGGTGGAACACTGAAGCTTTCTTT CASSPGRWNTEAFF
NA TRBJ2-3 TRBV12-3/TRBV12-4 TRBD2 TGTGCCAGCAGTTCCTCCCCGACTAGCGGAGGCACAGATACGCAGTATTTT CASSSSPTSGGTDTQYF
many TRBJ2-1 TRBV27 TRBD2 TGTGCCAGCAGTTTACCCTCTCTAGCGGGAGGGCCGAGTGAGCAGTTCTTC CASSLPSLAGGPSEQFF
many TRBJ2-7 TRBV20-1 NA TGCAGTGCCTTGGAGAGGGTCTTCTACGAGCAGTACTTC CSALERVFYEQYF
many TRBJ1-6 TRBV20-1 NA TGCAGTGCCAGCAGGGAGGAGAGTTCACCCCTCCACTTT CSASREESSPLHF
few TRBJ2-5 TRBV5-1 NA TGCGCCAGCAGCCCCCTTCAGGGGATCCAAGAGACCCAGTACTTC CASSPLQGIQETQYF
few TRBJ2-1 TRBV20-1 TRBD2 TGCAGTGCTAGAGAAAAGACTAGCGGGAGGAACAATGAGCAGTTCTTC CSAREKTSGRNNEQFF
few TRBJ2-1 TRBV27 TRBD2 TGTGCCAGCAGTTTATTGCGGGGGGGGGATGAGCAGTTCTTC CASSLLRGGDEQFF
NA TRBJ2-1 TRBV5-1 NA TGCGCCAGCAGCCAGTTCTACAATGAGCAGTTCTTC CASSQFYNEQFF
many TRBJ2-5 TRBV20-1 NA TGCAGTGCTGGACGACGACAGATCCAAGAGACCCAGTACTTC CSAGRRQIQETQYF
NA TRBJ2-1 TRBV7-3 TRBD2 TGTGCCAGCAGCCAGGGACTAGCGGGCTACAATGAGCAGTTCTTC CASSQGLAGYNEQFF
few TRBJ2-3 TRBV29-1 TRBD2 TGCAGCGTTGGCCTCGCGGGGGGCGCGGATACGCAGTATTTT CSVGLAGGADTQYF
NA TRBJ2-1 TRBV11-2 NA TGTGCCAGCAGCTTGGGCGCGGGTGAGCAGTTCTTC CASSLGAGEQFF
many TRBJ2-3 TRBV28 NA TGTGCCAGCAGTTTGTCTGGGGACGTGGGTACGCAGTATTTT CASSLSGDVGTQYF
many TRBJ2-2 TRBV28 NA TGTGCCAGCAGGACGTTGGCCGGGGAGCTGTTTTTT CASRTLAGELFF
NA TRBJ1-5 TRBV20-1 NA TGCAGTGTTAACCGACGGGGTAGCAATCAGCCCCAGCATTTT CSVNRRGSNQPQHF
many TRBJ2-3 TRBV20-1 NA TGCAGTGCTAGCGAAGTGAGCCTCACAGATACGCAGTATTTT CSASEVSLTDTQYF
few TRBJ2-1 TRBV11-1 TRBD1 TGTGCCAGCAGCGGATTCGGGACAGACTTCTACAATGAGCAGTTCTTC CASSGFGTDFYNEQFF
once TRBJ2-1 TRBV3-1 TRBD2 TGTGCCAGCAGCCGGAATCTACTAGCGGGACGATCCTACAATGAGCAGTTCTTC CASSRNLLAGRSYNEQFF
few TRBJ2-7 TRBV4-2 NA TGTGCCAGCAGCCAATTGACAAAATACGAGCAGTACTTC CASSQLTKYEQYF
many TRBJ2-1 TRBV9 NA TGTGCCAGCAGCGTAGATCAGGATGAGCAGTTCTTC CASSVDQDEQFF
few TRBJ2-7 TRBV28 NA TGTGCCAGCAGTGGGGCGGGGGCTCTTGTGCAGTACTTC CASSGAGALVQYF
many TRBJ1-6 TRBV27 TRBD1 TGTGCCAGCAGGACAGGGGGCAGTAATTCACCCCTCCACTTT CASRTGGSNSPLHF
NA TRBJ2-2 TRBV6-2/TRBV6-3 NA TGTGCCAGCAGTTACTCAACCGGGGAGCTGTTTTTT CASSYSTGELFF
many TRBJ2-5 TRBV20-1 NA TGCAGTGCTAGAGCGCGGGAGACCCAGTACTTC CSARARETQYF
many TRBJ2-1 TRBV20-1 NA TGCAGTGCCCCAACTAGTCTAGCAAATATCTACAATGAGCAGTTCTTC CSAPTSLANIYNEQFF
NA TRBJ2-5 TRBV5-1 NA TGCGCCAGCAGCTCTGAACAAGAGACCCAGTACTTC CASSSEQETQYF
few TRBJ1-6 TRBV20-1 TRBD1 TGCAGTGCTCACCCGCCGGGACAGGGGAATTCACCCCTCCACTTT CSAHPPGQGNSPLHF
many TRBJ1-1 TRBV5-1 NA TGCGCCAGCAGCTTTGACGGGGGCGACTCAGCTTTCTTT CASSFDGGDSAFF
once TRBJ1-2 TRBV4-1 TRBD1 TGCGCCAGCAGGCAGGGGGCTAGTGATGGCTATGGCTACACCTTC CASRQGASDGYGYTF
NA TRBJ1-2 TRBV12-3/TRBV12-4 NA TGTGCCAGCAGCCCGACCATTCACTATGGCTACACCTTC CASSPTIHYGYTF
NA TRBJ2-1 TRBV12-3/TRBV12-4 TRBD2 TGTGCCAGCAGTTCGAGGGGGTCGGGACTAGCGGGAGCATATGAGCAGTTCTTC CASSSRGSGLAGAYEQFF
once TRBJ2-7 TRBV3-1 NA TGTGCCAGCAGCCACCCTACAGGGATCGAGCAGTACTTC CASSHPTGIEQYF
NA TRBJ1-4 TRBV20-1 TRBD1 TGCAGTGCTCCGGACGGACAGGGACTTAATGAAAAACTGTTTTTT CSAPDGQGLNEKLFF
many TRBJ2-1 TRBV7-8 NA TGTGCCAGCAGCTTAAGACCCTACAATGAGCAGTTCTTC CASSLRPYNEQFF
many TRBJ2-3 TRBV20-1 NA TGCAGTGCTAGGGGGGATACGCAGTATTTT CSARGDTQYF
many TRBJ2-2 TRBV7-2 NA TGTGCCAGCAGCTTAGAGGGGGGAATCGGGGAGCTGTTTTTT CASSLEGGIGELFF
few TRBJ2-3 TRBV4-3 NA TGCGCCAGCAGCCAACCAGGCGCGGGAGATACGCAGTATTTT CASSQPGAGDTQYF
many TRBJ2-4 TRBV29-1 TRBD2 TGCAGCGTCCAGACGGACAGGTTTAGGACTAGCGGGGACATTCAGTACTTC CSVQTDRFRTSGDIQYF
many TRBJ2-1 TRBV12-3/TRBV12-4 TRBD2 TGTGCCAGCAGTCTAGCGGGGGAATCCTCCTACAATGAGCAGTTCTTC CASSLAGESSYNEQFF
NA TRBJ2-2 TRBV11-1 NA TGTGCCAGCAGCCCCTACACCGGGGACCTGTTTTTT CASSPYTGDLFF